The sequence of this T cell receptor (beta chain) was determined in a study of T cell responses to AZD1222 COVID-19 vaccine. General observations from the study: Dominant at 160-218 and 743-854, vaccine-associated CD4 TCRs also spanned spike.

To note about this clone: Antigen: not known.

Trimming cost V 0 bases and J 9 bases, with 6 bases left between them. This CDR3 has 12 residues. Per the germline V gene, CDR1 is SGDLS and CDR2 is YYNGEE. Measured with immunoSEQ multiplex PCR; TCRdb has only the in-frame clones, and not every one. The sample shows approximately 81,000 clones, roughly 85% of them seen only once. The clonotype was recovered from an adult who received the AZD1222 COVID-19 vaccine. The sequencing used peripheral blood, collected 28 days after the second AZD1222 dose. The chain uses TRBV9 and TRBJ2-2; tentative D call: TRBD1 (6 bases). CDR3 loop: CASSVGGRELFF. The CDR3 DNA reads as TGTGCCAGCAGCGTAGGGGGGCGGGAGCTGTTTTTT.